These 19 T cell receptor beta chains share one sample of origin, sequenced in a study of T cell changes during pregnancy in multiple sclerosis. Method: immunoSEQ multiplex PCR; TCRdb's copy keeps in-frame clones and lacks some. The profile covers approximately 51,000 clones, with 94% appearing a single time and about 0.5% taken by the ten largest. This sample comprised CD4+ T cells from peripheral blood mononuclear cells, obtained in the second trimester of pregnancy. The receptors derive from a female donor with multiple sclerosis, enrolled in a pregnancy study.

CDR3 residues: CASRFLAGDEQFF. In DNA, the CDR3 is TGTGCCAGTAGGTTCCTAGCGGGCGATGAGCAGTTCTTC. This rearrangement joins TRBV19 to TRBJ2-1, with 8 bases matching TRBD2. Per germline, CDR1 LNHDA and CDR2 SQIVND (reference sequence). The CDR3 consists of 13 residues. Unmatched junction bases numbered 6, after V lost 6 bases and J lost 8 bases.

This chain links TRBV28 with TRBJ2-7; 10 nucleotides align to TRBD2. J gave up 6 bases and V 2 bases, and 7 bases lay outside the gene matches. The CDR3 spans 15 residues. CDR1 MDHEN and CDR2 SYDVKM come from the germline V gene. The CDR3: CASSLLAGELSEQYF. For the CDR3, the DNA is TGTGCCAGCAGTTTACTAGCGGGGGAGTTGAGCGAGCAGTACTTC.

The genes are TRBV7-9 and TRBJ1-1; 8 bases match TRBD1. V dropped 0 bases and J dropped 2; count of bases not matched to a gene: 5. This CDR3 is 16 amino acids long. Germline CDR1 reads SEHNR; CDR2 reads FQNEAQ (reference sequence). The CDR3 DNA sequence: TGTGCCAGCAGCTTAGCAGGACAGGGTGGAAACACTGAAGCTTTCTTT. Amino acid sequence: CASSLAGQGGNTEAFF.

The chain recombines TRBV14 with TRBJ2-5; weak D call: TRBD2 (5 bases). This CDR3 has 12 residues. The germline gives CDR1 SGHDN, CDR2 FVKESK. The V and J ends lost 1 base and 10 bases respectively, with 10 bases between them. The CDR3 here is CASSQVGAVQYF. The CDR3 DNA sequence: TGTGCCAGCAGCCAAGTAGGAGCGGTCCAGTACTTC.

The chain recombines TRBV4-3 with TRBJ2-1; TRBD2 matches 10 bases. V trimming: 3 bases; J trimming: 8 bases; junction bases outside the gene matches: 7. Germline V CDR1 and CDR2: LGHNA, YSLEER. The CDR3 covers 15 residues. The CDR3 DNA is TGCGCCAGCAGCCAGGCTAGCGGGGGTAGGTATGAGCAGTTCTTC. It is translated as CASSQASGGRYEQFF.

The V and J genes are TRBV6-1 and TRBJ1-2, with no clear D. CDR1 is MNHNS and CDR2 is SASEGT in the germline V gene. Between the trimmed V and J ends, which lost 7 bases and 6 bases, there was a span of 18 bases. This CDR3 is built from 14 residues. The CDR3 is CASTSSWAQDGYTF. The CDR3 DNA reads as TGTGCCAGCACCTCGTCGTGGGCCCAAGATGGCTACACCTTC.

The rearrangement joins TRBV5-4 to TRBJ1-2, with D possibly TRBD1 on 6 matching bases. The germline gives CDR1 SGHNT, CDR2 YYREEE (reference sequence). The CDR3 has 13 residues. Trimming left V 5 bases short and J 8 bases short, with 16 bases between. The CDR3 coding sequence is TGTGCCAGCAGACAAACAGGGTTACAAGGCTACACCTTC. Translation: CASRQTGLQGYTF.

This chain uses TRBV5-1 with TRBJ1-3; D possibly corresponds to TRBD1 (6 bases). Trimming pared 0 bases from V and 0 bases from J, leaving 16 bases between. Germline CDR1 and CDR2: SGHRS and YFSETQ. There are 18 residues in the CDR3. CDR3 nucleotides: TGCGCCAGCAGCTTGGAACGATGGGGGCTCGGCTCTGGAAACACCATATATTTT. Translation gives CASSLERWGLGSGNTIYF.

The rearrangement joins TRBV19 to TRBJ1-5; 8 bases align to TRBD1. V trimming: 3 bases; J trimming: 9 bases; junction bases outside the gene matches: 10. The V gene's germline CDR1 is LNHDA and CDR2 SQIVND (reference sequence). This CDR3 is 15 amino acids long. The CDR3 coding sequence is TGTGCCAGTAGTATTACTATGGACAGGGTCAGGCCCCAGCATTTT. Protein product: CASSITMDRVRPQHF.

The chain's CDR3 is CASSLDPDGLAGGYTF. The CDR3 nucleotides read TGTGCCAGCAGCTTAGATCCGGACGGCCTAGCTGGTGGCTACACCTTC. The chain uses TRBV7-8 and TRBJ1-2, with D unresolved. The CDR3 is 16 residues long. V lost 1 base and J lost 7, with 19 bases in between. Germline assignment: CDR1 SGHVS and CDR2 FQNEAQ.

The chain carries TRBV19 and TRBJ1-6; TRBD1 is a possible D gene (6 bases). This CDR3 contains 16 residues. CDR1 is LNHDA, CDR2 SQIVND, per germline (reference sequence). V gave up 5 bases and J gave up 4 bases, with 15 bases separating them. CDR3 DNA sequence: TGTGCCAGTAGTGACTCGACAGGCCGGTATAATTCACCCCTCCACTTT. Translating gives CASSDSTGRYNSPLHF.

The V call is TRBV6-5, the J call TRBJ2-1; 9 bases are shared with TRBD1. Losses at the gene ends were 6 bases for V and 7 bases for J; bases not matched to a gene: 7. Germline V gene sequence: CDR1 MNHEY, CDR2 SVGAGI. CDR3 length equals 14 residues. CDR3 residues: CASSGTGTQNEQFF. In nucleotides, the CDR3 is TGTGCCAGCAGCGGGACAGGGACTCAAAATGAGCAGTTCTTC.

The chain uses TRBV7-2 and TRBJ1-1; 7 nucleotides match TRBD1. Germline V CDR1 and CDR2: SGHTA, FQGNSA. V lost 1 base to trimming and J lost 1 base; unmatched junction nucleotides: 3. The CDR3 consists of 15 residues. Written as DNA, the CDR3 is TGTGCCAGCAGCTTAGTGAGGGGGCCGAACACTGAAGCTTTCTTT. It yields the protein CASSLVRGPNTEAFF.

This chain joins TRBV27 and TRBJ1-2, with TRBD1 matching over 8 bases. There are 16 residues in the CDR3. The V gene end was trimmed by 4 bases and the J gene end by 0 bases; junction bases not matched to a gene: 7. Germline CDR1 MNHEY, CDR2 SMNVEV (reference sequence). DNA of the CDR3: TGTGCCAGCAGTTCACCCCGGACAGGGCCTAACTATGGCTACACCTTC. The encoded protein is CASSSPRTGPNYGYTF.

The chain couples TRBV19 to TRBJ1-5; D may be TRBD1 (5 bases). V was shortened by 1 base and J by 4 bases, with 20 bases between the two germline ends. The germline V gene has CDR1 LNHDA and CDR2 SQIVND (reference sequence). This CDR3 comprises 18 residues. The CDR3 here is CASSIGRDGTYKNQPQHF. For the CDR3, the DNA is TGTGCCAGTAGTATAGGGAGGGACGGAACCTACAAAAATCAGCCCCAGCATTTT.

V usage is TRBV5-4 and J usage is TRBJ2-1, with D possibly matching TRBD1 (5 bases). CDR1 is SGHNT, CDR2 YYREEE, per germline (reference sequence). The CDR3 totals 14 residues. V lost 1 base, J lost 6 bases, and 11 bases lay in between. As DNA, the CDR3 is TGTGCCAGCAGCTTGTCAGCAGGGTTCAATGAGCAGTTCTTC. Its protein product is CASSLSAGFNEQFF.

The chain joins TRBV6-6 to TRBJ1-1, with D uncertain. CDR1 MNHNY and CDR2 SVGAGI come from the germline V gene (reference sequence). V was trimmed by 6 bases and J by 4 bases, leaving 15 bases between them. The CDR3 covers 14 residues. CDR3 loop: CASSLEELSTEAFF. Here the CDR3 DNA reads TGTGCCAGCAGCTTGGAGGAGTTGAGCACTGAAGCTTTCTTT.

The chain uses TRBV18 and TRBJ2-7; D perhaps matches TRBD2 (5 bases). The CDR3 consists of 14 residues. CDR1 and CDR2 (germline): KGHSH, LQKENI. The ends were cut back, 3 bases at V and 4 bases at J, with 13 bases in the middle. CDR3 sequence reads: CASSPAPGSYEQYF. CDR3 bases: TGTGCCAGCTCACCGGCCCCGGGAAGTTACGAGCAGTACTTC.

This chain uses TRBV2 with TRBJ1-3, with a tentative D call TRBD1 (5 bases). This CDR3 has 16 residues. Per germline, CDR1 SNHLY and CDR2 FYNNEI. The ends were cut back, 1 base at V and 0 bases at J, with 10 bases in the middle. The CDR3 DNA is TGTGCCAGCAGTGAAGATCAGGGCCGCTCTGGAAACACCATATATTTT. The encoded protein is CASSEDQGRSGNTIYF. Filled out from reference TRBV2 and TRBJ1-3, the complete variable domain reads EPEVTQTPSHQVTQMGQEVILRCVPISNHLYFYWYRQILGQKVEFLVSFYNNEISEKSEIFDDQFSVERPDGSNFTLKIRSTKLEDSAMYFCASSEDQGRSGNTIYFGEGSWLTVV.